The sequence of this TCR beta chain was determined in a study of post-analysis software for immune sequencing data. The overall study: Relapsing-remitting, secondary progressive and progressive-relapsing multiple sclerosis were all included among the disease courses.

CDR3 length: 18 residues. Trimming cost V 2 bases and J 6 bases, with 25 bases left between them. Germline CDR1 is SGHRS and CDR2 is YFSETQ. Points on this clonotype: Its antigen is undetermined.

Prepared libraries of TCR beta cDNA carried unique molecular identifiers. One entry per CDR3 protein results from TCRdb running MiXCR on the PCR reads. The sample lists fewer than 550,000 distinct CDR3 sequences; approximately 34% were seen once. Study-level findings and limits: Higher frequency in patients than in controls was seen for about five TRBV segments, with TRBV5-6, TRBV5-1 and TRBV20-1 among them.

The V gene is TRBV5-1, the J gene TRBJ2-3; D tentatively reads TRBD1 or TRBD2 (6 bases each). Source material: blood. This receptor was obtained from a girl younger than 18 with multiple sclerosis. The CDR3 sequence is CASSLVSTATGRRDTQYF. CDR3 coding DNA: TGCGCCAGCAGCTTAGTCTCAACAGCTACAGGGAGGAGGGATACGCAGTATTTT.